This record looks at one T cell receptor (beta chain) sequence and its context. Its matching antigen is unknown. The data originate from a study of shared clonotypes between healthy human individuals. The genomic DNA of each subset was split evenly across several immunoSEQ plates. TCRdb's copy holds only in-frame clones and misses some; the assay was immunoSEQ multiplex PCR. The sample consists of roughly 2,300,000 clones, under 95% of them appearing once. Findings of the study overall: Generation probabilities of non-shared clonotypes were lower (relative to those shared by all four donors).

Germline loops: CDR1 LNHDA, CDR2 SQIVND (reference sequence). There are 13 residues in the CDR3. V was clipped by 7 bases and J by 4 bases, with 10 bases between them. V gene TRBV19 combines with J gene TRBJ1-4; D unresolved. What was sequenced was naive CD4+ T cells from PBMCs. Subset in this sample: CD45RA+ positively selected. The clonotype comes from a man younger than 35 in good health. Some clones in this sample may be carry-over from other donors' samples. For the CDR3, the DNA is TGTGCCAGTAAGAGCCGGCATAATGAAAAACTGTTTTTT. It specifies CASKSRHNEKLFF.